Listed below are T cell receptor beta chains from one sample, sequenced in a study of immune cell composition in non-small cell lung cancer. Produced via immunoSEQ multiplex PCR; TCRdb's table is partial and in-frame only. The sample includes approximately 5,000 clones, about 80% of them seen just once. Sequencing was performed on lung tumor tissue. Receptors were obtained from a human donor with non-small cell lung cancer. The CDR3 runs from the conserved cysteine through the conserved F or W. A D gene is named only where the DNA matches it firmly. Size tells how often a clone was seen (once, few, many) or the class of an expanded clone, and some rows leave it out.

CASTPSGDRVYGYTF,TGTGCCAGCACTCCCTCCGGGGACAGGGTCTATGGCTACACCTTC,TRBD1,TRBV6-5,.,TRBJ1-2
CASSPRASGASYEQYF,TGTGCCAGCTCACCGAGGGCGAGCGGGGCCTCCTACGAGCAGTACTTC,TRBD2,TRBV18,.,TRBJ2-7
CASSLVGTDNSPLHF,TGTGCCAGCAGCTTAGTTGGGACAGATAATTCACCCCTCCACTTT,TRBD1,TRBV7-2,few,TRBJ1-6
CAWSVRGGRLYF,TGTGCCTGGAGTGTACGAGGGGGCCGCCTCTACTTC,TRBD1,TRBV30,few,TRBJ2-7
CASSVTSGRGDEQYF,TGTGCCAGCAGCGTTACTAGCGGCAGGGGCGACGAGCAGTACTTC,TRBD2,TRBV7-8,.,TRBJ2-7
CASSLADRENSPLHF,TGTGCCAGCAGCTTAGCGGACAGGGAGAATTCACCCCTCCACTTT,TRBD1,TRBV7-9,few,TRBJ1-6
CASSGQGRATNEKLFF,TGTGCCAGCAGTGGGCAGGGGCGTGCAACTAATGAAAAACTGTTTTTT,.,TRBV2,once,TRBJ1-4
CASSQDGDRGYGYTF,TGTGCCAGCAGCCAAGATGGGGACAGGGGCTATGGCTACACCTTC,TRBD1,TRBV14,large,TRBJ1-2
CASSLELAGGSYEQYF,TGCGCCAGCAGCCTAGAACTAGCGGGGGGCTCCTACGAGCAGTACTTC,TRBD2,TRBV4-3,.,TRBJ2-7
CASSQARGANQPQHF,TGCGCCAGCAGCCAAGCCCGGGGAGCAAATCAGCCCCAGCATTTT,.,TRBV4-1,.,TRBJ1-5
CASSLERTGGANYGYTF,TGTGCCAGCAGCTTGGAAAGGACAGGGGGCGCGAACTATGGCTACACCTTC,TRBD1,TRBV7-2,.,TRBJ1-2
CASSRDRASSYEQYF,TGTGCCAGTAGTCGGGACAGGGCATCCTCCTACGAGCAGTACTTC,TRBD1,TRBV19,.,TRBJ2-7
CASTKGSGSYNSPLHF,TGCGCCAGCACTAAGGGGTCCGGGTCCTATAATTCACCCCTCCACTTT,.,TRBV10-2,.,TRBJ1-6
CASRGQVNSPLHF,TGTGCCAGCCGGGGACAGGTTAATTCACCCCTCCACTTT,TRBD1,TRBV2,few,TRBJ1-6
CASRLGLAVQETQYF,TGTGCCAGCAGACTCGGGCTAGCGGTCCAAGAGACCCAGTACTTC,TRBD2,TRBV27,.,TRBJ2-5
CASSVGYRHTGNGEQFF,TGCGCCAGCAGCGTCGGGTATAGGCACACGGGGAACGGTGAGCAGTTCTTC,.,TRBV10-1,.,TRBJ2-1
CASSPRDRGLTGYTF,TGTGCCAGCAGCCCCCGAGACAGGGGGCTGACCGGCTACACCTTC,TRBD1,TRBV7-2,.,TRBJ1-2
CASSLDLAASYEQYF,TGTGCCAGCAGCTTAGATCTAGCGGCCTCTTACGAGCAGTACTTC,TRBD2,TRBV11-2,.,TRBJ2-7
CASSQAPTSGGFYEQYF,TGCGCCAGCAGCCAAGCCCCGACTAGCGGGGGGTTCTACGAGCAGTACTTC,TRBD2,TRBV5-6,.,TRBJ2-7
CAWSGGRQSFGYTF,TGTGCCTGGAGTGGAGGTAGACAGAGCTTTGGCTACACCTTC,.,TRBV30,medium-sized,TRBJ1-2
CASSITGDTEAFF,TGTGCCAGCAGCATAACAGGGGACACTGAAGCTTTCTTT,TRBD1,TRBV6-5,.,TRBJ1-1
CASSKSWRLKNNEQFF,TGTGCCAGCAGCAAAAGCTGGCGGCTAAAAAACAATGAGCAGTTCTTC,.,TRBV21-1,once,TRBJ2-1
CASSFSETEAFF,TGTGCCAGCAGCTTTTCCGAGACTGAAGCTTTCTTT,.,TRBV7-9,few,TRBJ1-1
CASSSDYSDTQYF,TGTGCCAGCAGCTCGGACTATTCGGATACGCAGTATTTT,.,TRBV5-6,once,TRBJ2-3
CASSMGTSGAPYEQYF,TGTGCCAGCAGTATGGGGACTAGCGGGGCTCCATACGAGCAGTACTTC,TRBD2,TRBV28,few,TRBJ2-7
CASSIGTSGARELFF,TGTGCCAGTAGTATCGGGACTAGCGGGGCCCGGGAGCTGTTTTTT,TRBD2,TRBV19,.,TRBJ2-2
CASSFVAGTDTQYF,TGTGCCAGCAGTTTTGTGGCAGGCACAGATACGCAGTATTTT,.,TRBV28,.,TRBJ2-3
CASSAGTGGSETQYF,TGCGCCAGCAGCGCAGGGACAGGAGGCTCAGAGACCCAGTACTTC,TRBD1,TRBV5-1,.,TRBJ2-5
CASSSRGTVYYGYTF,TGTGCCAGCAGCTCCAGAGGGACAGTCTACTATGGCTACACCTTC,TRBD1,TRBV13,.,TRBJ1-2
CASSQGLTQETQYF,TGTGCCAGCAGCCAGGGACTAACCCAAGAGACCCAGTACTTC,TRBD2,TRBV4-2,.,TRBJ2-5
CASGWTGPTDTQYF,TGCGCCAGCGGGTGGACAGGGCCCACAGATACGCAGTATTTT,TRBD1,TRBV10-2,.,TRBJ2-3
CASTQKTYNSPLHF,TGTGCCAGCACTCAGAAGACCTATAATTCACCCCTCCACTTT,.,TRBV13,.,TRBJ1-6
CASSKQDYNEQFF,TGTGCCAGCAGTAAACAGGATTACAATGAGCAGTTCTTC,.,TRBV6-1,.,TRBJ2-1
CASSAQGAVYNSPLHF,TGTGCCAGCAGCGCACAGGGGGCGGTCTATAATTCACCCCTCCACTTT,TRBD1,TRBV7-8,.,TRBJ1-6
CASSAPGRRHSGNTIYF,TGTGCCAGCAGTGCCCCCGGGAGGCGACACTCTGGAAACACCATATATTTT,.,TRBV6-1,.,TRBJ1-3
CASSSGSSNQPQHF,TGTGCCAGCAGTTCCGGGAGTAGCAATCAGCCCCAGCATTTT,.,TRBV27,.,TRBJ1-5
CASSQGGNYGYTF,TGCGCCAGCAGCCAGGGGGGGAACTATGGCTACACCTTC,.,TRBV4-1,few,TRBJ1-2
CASSLQGTTEAFF,TGCGCCAGCAGCCTACAGGGGACCACTGAAGCTTTCTTT,TRBD1,TRBV5-1,.,TRBJ1-1
CASSLPSGGATGELFF,TGTGCCAGCAGCTTGCCCAGCGGGGGGGCCACCGGGGAGCTGTTTTTT,TRBD2,TRBV5-4,.,TRBJ2-2
CASRLTGGPIDTQYF,TGTGCCAGCAGGCTGACAGGGGGCCCAATAGATACGCAGTATTTT,TRBD1,TRBV5-6,once,TRBJ2-3
CASSASGGGTGELFF,TGTGCCAGCAGCGCTAGCGGGGGGGGAACCGGGGAGCTGTTTTTT,TRBD2,TRBV2,.,TRBJ2-2
CASRARDRHNYGYTF,TGTGCCAGCAGAGCACGGGACAGACATAACTATGGCTACACCTTC,TRBD1,TRBV27,.,TRBJ1-2
CASSFPGQGKYF,TGTGCCAGCAGCTTCCCGGGACAGGGAAAGTATTTT,TRBD1,TRBV5-6,few,TRBJ2-3
CASSDRAAKNIQYF,TGTGCCAGCAGCGACAGGGCAGCCAAAAACATTCAGTACTTC,TRBD1,TRBV6-1,.,TRBJ2-4
CASSLAGGDLTDTQYF,TGTGCCAGCAGCTTGGCCGGGGGGGATCTCACAGATACGCAGTATTTT,TRBD2,TRBV5-6,.,TRBJ2-3
CASSFDSPYEQYF,TGTGCCAGCAGTTTCGACAGCCCCTACGAGCAGTACTTC,.,TRBV7-2,.,TRBJ2-7
CASSLDGTDTQYF,TGTGCCAGCAGCTTAGACGGCACAGATACGCAGTATTTT,.,TRBV11-3,.,TRBJ2-3
CASSSGGGGTGETQYF,TGCGCCAGCAGCAGTGGCGGCGGAGGGACCGGAGAGACCCAGTACTTC,.,TRBV5-1,.,TRBJ2-5
CASSFSGTGAPGGFF,TGTGCCAGCAGCTTCTCCGGGACAGGGGCCCCTGGGGGGTTCTTC,TRBD1,TRBV11-2,.,TRBJ2-1
CASSLTGLGWAQYF,TGTGCCAGCAGCCTAACAGGATTGGGGTGGGCGCAGTATTTT,.,TRBV5-6,once,TRBJ2-3
CASSRGGTDTQYF,TGTGCCAGCAGCCGCGGGGGCACAGATACGCAGTATTTT,.,TRBV9,.,TRBJ2-3
CASSADNRERTRNTIYF,TGTGCCAGCAGCGCGGACAACAGGGAGAGAACTCGAAACACCATATATTTT,.,TRBV9,.,TRBJ1-3
CASSQGGSYEQYF,TGTGCCAGCAGCCAAGGGGGCTCCTACGAGCAGTACTTC,.,TRBV5-4,.,TRBJ2-7
CASSESPDSRGYTF,TGCGCCAGCAGTGAAAGCCCAGACAGTAGGGGCTACACCTTC,.,TRBV10-1,few,TRBJ1-2
CATSRDLDPRTGEYEQYF,TGTGCCACCAGCAGAGATCTAGACCCCCGGACAGGGGAGTACGAGCAGTACTTC,TRBD1,TRBV15,.,TRBJ2-7
CASSPGQGVFDSRYGYTF,TGTGCCAGCAGCCCGGGACAGGGGGTATTCGATAGTAGGTATGGCTACACCTTC,TRBD1,TRBV11-3,.,TRBJ1-2